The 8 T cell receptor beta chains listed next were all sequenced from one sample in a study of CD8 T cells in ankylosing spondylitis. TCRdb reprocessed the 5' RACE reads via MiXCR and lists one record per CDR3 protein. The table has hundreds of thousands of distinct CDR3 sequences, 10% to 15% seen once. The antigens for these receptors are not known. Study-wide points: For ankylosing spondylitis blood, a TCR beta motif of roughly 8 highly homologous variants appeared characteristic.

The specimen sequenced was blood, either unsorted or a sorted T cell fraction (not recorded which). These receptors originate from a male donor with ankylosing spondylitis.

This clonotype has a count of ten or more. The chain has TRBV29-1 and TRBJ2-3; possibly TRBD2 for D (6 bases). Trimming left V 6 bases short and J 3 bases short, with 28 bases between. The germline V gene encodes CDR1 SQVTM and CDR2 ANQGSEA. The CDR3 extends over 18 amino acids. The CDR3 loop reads CSVRRGGPGPSRTDTQYF. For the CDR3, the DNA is TGCAGCGTCCGAAGAGGAGGGCCAGGACCTTCTAGGACAGATACGCAGTATTTT.

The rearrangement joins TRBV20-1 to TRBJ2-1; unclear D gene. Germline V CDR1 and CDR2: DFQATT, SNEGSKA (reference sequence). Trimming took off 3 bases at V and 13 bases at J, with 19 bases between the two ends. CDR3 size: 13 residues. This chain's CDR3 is CSASQSPRGGQFF. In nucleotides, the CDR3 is TGCAGTGCTAGCCAGAGCCCCAGAGGCGGCCAGTTCTTC.

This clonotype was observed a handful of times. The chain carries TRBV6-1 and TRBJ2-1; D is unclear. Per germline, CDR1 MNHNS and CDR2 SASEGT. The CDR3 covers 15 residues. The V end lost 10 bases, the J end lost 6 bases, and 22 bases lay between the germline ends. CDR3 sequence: CATTIGSTNTNEQFF. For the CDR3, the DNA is TGTGCCACGACGATTGGATCTACTAACACCAATGAGCAGTTCTTC.

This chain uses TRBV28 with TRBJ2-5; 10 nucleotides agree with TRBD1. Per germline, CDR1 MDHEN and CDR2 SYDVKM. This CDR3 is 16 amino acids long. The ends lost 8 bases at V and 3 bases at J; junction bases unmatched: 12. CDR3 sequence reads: CASYSLTGTGEETQYF. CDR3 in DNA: TGTGCCAGCTACTCTCTCACCGGGACAGGGGAAGAGACCCAGTACTTC.

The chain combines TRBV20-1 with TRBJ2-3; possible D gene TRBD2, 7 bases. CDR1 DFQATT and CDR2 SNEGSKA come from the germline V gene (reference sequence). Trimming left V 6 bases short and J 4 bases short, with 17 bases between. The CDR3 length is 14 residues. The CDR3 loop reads CSAPWGGPADTQYF. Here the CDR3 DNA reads TGCAGTGCACCCTGGGGGGGGCCGGCAGATACGCAGTATTTT.

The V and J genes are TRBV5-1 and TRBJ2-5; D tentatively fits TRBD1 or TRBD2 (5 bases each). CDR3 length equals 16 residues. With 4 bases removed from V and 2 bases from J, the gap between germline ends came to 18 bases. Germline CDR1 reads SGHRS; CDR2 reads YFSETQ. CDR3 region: CASSLGGGESQETQYF. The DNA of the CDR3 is TGCGCCAGCAGCCTAGGTGGGGGAGAGTCGCAAGAGACCCAGTACTTC.

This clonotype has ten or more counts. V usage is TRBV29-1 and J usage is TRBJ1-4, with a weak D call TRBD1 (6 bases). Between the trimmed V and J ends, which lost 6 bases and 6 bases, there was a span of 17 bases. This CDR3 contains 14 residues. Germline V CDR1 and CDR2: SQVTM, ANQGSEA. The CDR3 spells CSVRGSGAYEKLFF. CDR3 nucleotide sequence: TGCAGCGTCCGCGGGTCAGGGGCGTATGAAAAACTGTTTTTT.

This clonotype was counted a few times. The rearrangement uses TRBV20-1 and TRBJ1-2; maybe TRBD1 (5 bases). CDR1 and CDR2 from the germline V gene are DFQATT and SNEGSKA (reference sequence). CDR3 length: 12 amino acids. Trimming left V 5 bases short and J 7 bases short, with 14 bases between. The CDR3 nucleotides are TGCAGTGCTGCTGACAGTTCTCTTGGCTACACCTTC. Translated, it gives CSAADSSLGYTF.